A single T cell receptor beta chain is shown here with its context. As yet, its antigen is unknown. Germline-derived CDR1 and CDR2 are SNHLY and FYNNEI. There are 13 residues in the CDR3. V lost 6 bases and J lost 4; bases outside the gene matches: 3. These data originate in a study of blood T cells in healthy people across ages. Study in general: Template switching captured about one barcoded beta molecule per two T cells.

For the second PCR, which ran for 7 to 11 cycles, a sample-barcoded 5' primer and a J-beta primer mix were used. Each CDR3 protein is one row after TCRdb ran MiXCR on the 5' RACE reads. The sample includes some 1.1 million distinct CDR3 sequences, around two fifths seen only once; the top ten take about an eighth. Study-level results: Significant beta diversity loss was already apparent by age about 42, declining roughly linearly. There was a strong correlation between TCR beta diversity and naive T cell percentage. Conclusively comparing naive with antigen-experienced cells was impossible with unsorted PBMCs.

The source of this sequence is a man younger than 35 in good health. The chain combines TRBV2 with TRBJ1-5; 7 nucleotides agree with TRBD1. The sequencing sample was made of blood. The DNA of the CDR3 is TGTGCCAGCAGAGACAGGGAAAATCAGCCCCAGCATTTT. Its translation: CASRDRENQPQHF.